This note documents a single T cell receptor beta chain sequence. The antigen is not known. A multiplex PCR was run with 60 Vbeta primers and 13 Jbeta primers. This table comes from immunoSEQ multiplex PCR, and its TCRdb copy is limited to in-frame clones, with some not included. The sample holds some 100,000 clones, 74% seen once. Germline values: CDR1 SGHAT, CDR2 FQNNGV. This CDR3 is 17 amino acids long. The V segment lost 5 bases and the J segment 0 bases; nucleotides outside the gene matches: 12. This sample is drawn from a study of cytomegalovirus exposure and HLA in healthy donors. Study-wide results and caveats: In a later analysis, across HLA loci, associated TCR counts were highest for DRB1, lowest for HLA-C. Most TCR beta V segments were productive about 90% or about 30% of the time in an earlier analysis. Most CMV-associated TCR beta chains were later found to appear HLA-restricted.

Sequencing was done on a sample of PBMCs. The TCR sequence derives from a human donor in good health. V and J are TRBV11-2 and TRBJ2-5, with TRBD2 matching 7 bases. CDR3 DNA sequence: TGTGCCAGCAGCGCTGGGAGGGTAGCGGGCTACCAAGAGACCCAGTACTTC. It translates to CASSAGRVAGYQETQYF.